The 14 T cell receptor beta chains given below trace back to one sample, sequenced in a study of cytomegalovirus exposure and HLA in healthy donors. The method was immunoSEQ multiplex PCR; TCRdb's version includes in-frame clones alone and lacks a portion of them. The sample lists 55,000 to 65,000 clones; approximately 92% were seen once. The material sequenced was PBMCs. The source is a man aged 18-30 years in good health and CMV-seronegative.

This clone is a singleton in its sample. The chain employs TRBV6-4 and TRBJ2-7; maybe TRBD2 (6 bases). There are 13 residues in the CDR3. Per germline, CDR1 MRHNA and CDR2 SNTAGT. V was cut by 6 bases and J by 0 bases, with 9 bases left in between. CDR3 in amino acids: CASRGGTSYEQYF. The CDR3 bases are TGTGCCAGCAGGGGCGGGACCTCCTACGAGCAGTACTTC.

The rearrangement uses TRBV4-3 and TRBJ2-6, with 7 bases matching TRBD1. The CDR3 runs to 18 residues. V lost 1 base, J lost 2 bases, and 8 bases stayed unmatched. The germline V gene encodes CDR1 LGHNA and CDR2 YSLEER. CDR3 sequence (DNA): TGCGCCAGCAGCCAAGCTCCAGGGGGACGTCCTGGGGCCAACGTCCTGACTTTC. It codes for CASSQAPGGRPGANVLTF.

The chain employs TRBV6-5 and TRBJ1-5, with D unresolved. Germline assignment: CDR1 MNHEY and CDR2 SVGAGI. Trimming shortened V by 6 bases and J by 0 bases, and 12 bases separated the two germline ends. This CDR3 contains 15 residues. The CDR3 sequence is CASSRGSYSNQPQHF. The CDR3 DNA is TGTGCCAGCAGCCGGGGATCCTATAGCAATCAGCCCCAGCATTTT.

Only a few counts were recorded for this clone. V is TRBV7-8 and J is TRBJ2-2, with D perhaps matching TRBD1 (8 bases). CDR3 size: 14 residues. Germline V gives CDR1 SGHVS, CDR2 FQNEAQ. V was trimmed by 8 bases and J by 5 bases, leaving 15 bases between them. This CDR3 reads CASDEQGGTGELFF. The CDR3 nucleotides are TGTGCCAGCGACGAACAGGGGGGGACCGGGGAGCTGTTTTTT.

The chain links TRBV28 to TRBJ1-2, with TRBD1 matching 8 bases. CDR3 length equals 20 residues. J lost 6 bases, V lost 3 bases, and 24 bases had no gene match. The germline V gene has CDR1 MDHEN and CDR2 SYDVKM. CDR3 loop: CASSLWGLSRQGHKGDGYTF. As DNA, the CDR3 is TGTGCCAGCAGTTTGTGGGGTCTATCGAGACAGGGGCATAAGGGGGATGGCTACACCTTC.

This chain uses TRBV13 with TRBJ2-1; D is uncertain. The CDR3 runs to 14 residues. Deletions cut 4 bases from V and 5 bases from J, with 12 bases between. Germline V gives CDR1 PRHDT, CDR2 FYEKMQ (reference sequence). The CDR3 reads CASSSYQVNNEQFF. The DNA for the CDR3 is TGTGCCAGCAGCTCGTATCAGGTAAACAATGAGCAGTTCTTC.

The CDR3 nucleotides read TGTGCCAGCAGCCAAGCCCCCTCCAAGACAAGCTCTGGAAACACCATATATTTT. This translates into CASSQAPSKTSSGNTIYF. The J gene is TRBJ1-3, the V gene TRBV4-2; no clear D. V was cut by 1 base and J by 0 bases, with 16 bases left in between. The CDR3 is made up of 18 amino acids. Germline V gene data show CDR1 as LGHNA and CDR2 as YNFKEQ.

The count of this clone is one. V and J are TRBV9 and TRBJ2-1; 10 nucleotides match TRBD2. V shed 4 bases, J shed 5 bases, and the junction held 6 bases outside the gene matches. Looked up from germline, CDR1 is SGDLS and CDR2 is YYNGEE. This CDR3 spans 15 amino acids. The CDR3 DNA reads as TGTGCCAGCAGCACCATGGGACTAGCGCACAATGAGCAGTTCTTC. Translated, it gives CASSTMGLAHNEQFF.

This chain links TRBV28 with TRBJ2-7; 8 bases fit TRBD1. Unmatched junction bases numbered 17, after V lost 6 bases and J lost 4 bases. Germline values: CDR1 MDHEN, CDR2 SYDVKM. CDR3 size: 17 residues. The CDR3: CASRELTPGQVLYEQYF. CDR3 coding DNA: TGTGCCAGCAGGGAACTCACACCGGGACAGGTGCTTTACGAGCAGTACTTC.

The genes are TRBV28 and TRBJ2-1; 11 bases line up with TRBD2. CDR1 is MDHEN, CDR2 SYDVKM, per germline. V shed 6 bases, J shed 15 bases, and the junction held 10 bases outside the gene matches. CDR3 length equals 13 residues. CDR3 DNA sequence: TGTGCCAGCAGACTAGCGGGAGAGCAGGAGAGGTTCTTC. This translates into CASRLAGEQERFF.

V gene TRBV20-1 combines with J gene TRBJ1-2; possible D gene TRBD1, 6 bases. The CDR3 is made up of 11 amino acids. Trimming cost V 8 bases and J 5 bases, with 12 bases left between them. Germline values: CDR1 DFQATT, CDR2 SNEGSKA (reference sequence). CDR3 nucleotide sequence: TGCAGTTGGACAGCGTTTTATGGCTACACCTTC. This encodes CSWTAFYGYTF.

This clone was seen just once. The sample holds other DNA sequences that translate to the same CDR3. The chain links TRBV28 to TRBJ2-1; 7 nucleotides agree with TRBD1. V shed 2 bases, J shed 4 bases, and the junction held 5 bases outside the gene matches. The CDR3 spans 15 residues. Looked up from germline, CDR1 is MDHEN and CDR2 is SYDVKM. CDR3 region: CASSLRQGSYNEQFF. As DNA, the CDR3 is TGTGCCAGCAGTTTACGACAGGGTAGTTACAATGAGCAGTTCTTC. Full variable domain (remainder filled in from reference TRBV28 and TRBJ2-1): DVKVTQSSRYLVKRTGEKVFLECVQDMDHENMFWYRQDPGLGLRLIYFSYDVKMKEKGDIPEGYSVSREKKERFSLILESASTNQTSMYLCASSLRQGSYNEQFFGPGTRLTVL.

CDR3 loop: CASSLDTGDREQYF. The CDR3 nucleotides are TGTGCCAGCAGCTTAGATACAGGGGATCGGGAGCAGTACTTC. This chain uses TRBV7-2 with TRBJ2-7, with TRBD1 matching over 7 bases. CDR1 and CDR2 from the germline V gene are SGHTA and FQGNSA. This CDR3 spans 14 amino acids. The ends lost 1 base at V and 7 bases at J; junction bases unmatched: 7.

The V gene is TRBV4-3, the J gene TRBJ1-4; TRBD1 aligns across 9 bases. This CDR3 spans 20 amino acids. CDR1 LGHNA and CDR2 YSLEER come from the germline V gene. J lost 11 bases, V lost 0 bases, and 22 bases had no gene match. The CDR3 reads CASSQDVMNVGTGFIGKLFF. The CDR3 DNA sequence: TGCGCCAGCAGCCAAGATGTGATGAACGTCGGGACAGGGTTTATAGGTAAACTGTTTTTT.